This TCR beta chain was documented in a study of T cell responses to AZD1222 COVID-19 vaccine. Across the whole study: Second-dose intervals of approximately 4 or approximately 12 weeks were pooled.

Some clones are missing from TCRdb's copy, which holds only in-frame ones; the method was immunoSEQ multiplex PCR. The sample consists of around 160,000 clones, 90% to 95% of them appearing once. Concerning this clone: As yet, its antigen is unknown.

Points from the study as a whole: Donors were mostly white British, more females; clonal diversity possibly underestimated. Across spike, vaccine-associated CD4 TCRs were found, dominant at 160-218 and 743-854.

The CDR3 runs 12 residues. From germline, CDR1 is SGHRS and CDR2 YFSETQ. Trimming removed 4 bases from V and 6 bases from J, with 8 bases in between. V is TRBV5-1 and J is TRBJ2-1, with D maybe TRBD1 (6 bases). The receptor was derived from an adult in good health. Sequences were derived from peripheral blood, sampled on day 0 of AZD1222 vaccination. The CDR3 protein is CASSPQGNEQFF. CDR3 coding DNA: TGCGCCAGCAGCCCACAGGGCAATGAGCAGTTCTTC.